These 9 T cell receptor beta chains share one sample of origin, sequenced in a study of cytomegalovirus exposure and HLA in healthy donors. The PCR used 60 Vbeta and 13 Jbeta primers. Some clones are missing from TCRdb's copy, which holds only in-frame ones; the method was immunoSEQ multiplex PCR. The sample shows 150,000 to 200,000 clones, approximately 78% of them seen only once. The source material was PBMCs. The receptors come from a male donor in good health and CMV-seropositive.

As DNA, the CDR3 is TGTGCCAGCAGCTTGCTAGGGGCCGGGGAGCTGTTTTTT. Its protein product is CASSLLGAGELFF. The chain combines TRBV5-4 with TRBJ2-2; TRBD1 might be the D (5 bases). Germline CDR1 and CDR2: SGHNT and YYREEE (reference sequence). This CDR3 has 13 residues. Trimming left V 1 base short and J 6 bases short, with 7 bases between.

The chain joins TRBV6-5 to TRBJ2-1, with 14 bases identical to TRBD2. The length of the CDR3 is 16 residues. The V and J ends lost 0 bases and 10 bases, in that order; junction bases with no gene match: 5. CDR1 is MNHEY and CDR2 is SVGAGI in the germline V gene. CDR3 DNA: TGTGCCAGCAGTTACTCGACTAGCGGGAGGGAAAGGGAGCAGTTCTTC. It yields the protein CASSYSTSGREREQFF.

CDR3 amino acids: CASNERDRGLSGGYTF. The CDR3 DNA follows: TGTGCCAGCAACGAACGGGACAGGGGATTATCAGGTGGCTACACCTTC. The genes are TRBV2 and TRBJ1-2, with TRBD1 matching 10 bases. After removal of 7 bases from V and 7 bases from J, the junction contained 15 bases not matched to a gene. This CDR3 contains 16 residues. Germline values: CDR1 SNHLY, CDR2 FYNNEI.

The chain links TRBV30 to TRBJ2-3; TRBD2 might be the D (6 bases). The V end was cut by 4 bases, the J end by 10 bases, with 21 bases between. The CDR3 length is 14 residues. CDR1 and CDR2 from the germline V gene are GTSNPN and SVGIG (reference sequence). Here the CDR3 reads CAWTAGTRKYPQYF. In nucleotides, the CDR3 is TGTGCCTGGACCGCCGGGACTCGGAAGTATCCGCAGTATTTT.

V is TRBV5-1 and J is TRBJ2-5, with 7 nucleotides matching TRBD2. The end of the DNA is better explained by TRBJ2-7, so the J call may be wrong. The length of the CDR3 is 14 residues. CDR1 is SGHRS, CDR2 YFSETQ, per germline. Written as DNA, the CDR3 is TGCGCCAGCAGCTTGGTATCGGGAGGAGACGAGCAGTACTTC. It specifies CASSLVSGGDEQYF.

The rearrangement links TRBV7-2 to TRBJ1-3, with D perhaps matching TRBD1 (6 bases). Germline CDR1 and CDR2: SGHTA and FQGNSA. V lost 5 bases and J lost 8, with 13 bases in between. This CDR3 has 13 amino acids. In DNA form, the CDR3 reads TGTGCCAGCAGCCCAGACAGGCGGGACACCATATATTTT. Protein sequence: CASSPDRRDTIYF.

The chain couples TRBV28 to TRBJ2-7, with D maybe TRBD1 (7 bases). This CDR3 is built from 12 residues. Germline V gene sequence: CDR1 MDHEN, CDR2 SYDVKM. Trimming removed 10 bases from V and 4 bases from J, with 14 bases in between. CDR3: CATQGGGYEQYF. As DNA, the CDR3 is TGTGCCACCCAGGGGGGAGGATACGAGCAGTACTTC.

As to this clone: The junction shows a germline mismatch at one end, possibly a read error. The chain recombines TRBV4-1 with TRBJ1-5; D gene unclear. The CDR3 extends over 15 amino acids. Germline CDR1 and CDR2: MGHRA and YSYEKL. CDR3 amino acids: CASSRVLGSNPPQHF. For the CDR3, the DNA is TGCGCCAGCAGCCGAGTCCTGGGTAGCAATCCGCCCCAGCATTTT.

The V and J genes are TRBV28 and TRBJ2-7; D is perhaps TRBD2 (6 bases). CDR1 is MDHEN, CDR2 SYDVKM, per germline. The CDR3 totals 15 residues. V lost 2 bases, J lost 0 bases, and 11 bases lay in between. CDR3 protein: CASSLGGSTSYEQYF. CDR3 sequence (DNA): TGTGCCAGCAGTTTAGGAGGGTCAACCTCCTACGAGCAGTACTTC.